This TCR beta chain was recorded in a study of T cell responses to AZD1222 COVID-19 vaccine. General study points: There were mostly white British donors and more females than males, and clonal diversity was possibly underestimated.

The CDR3 is 10 residues long. V lost 7 bases and J lost 6, with 9 bases in between. Germline V gene sequence: CDR1 DFQATT, CDR2 SNEGSKA (reference sequence). For this clone: Its antigen is not known.

The repertoire was sequenced with immunoSEQ multiplex PCR; TCRdb's copy has only in-frame clones and lacks some. The sample includes 50,000 or so clones, 80% seen only once; the top ten take 4.5% to 5%. The input for sequencing was peripheral blood, taken 28 days after the second AZD1222 dose. This chain connects TRBV20-1 to TRBJ1-1, with D possibly matching TRBD1 (6 bases). The receptor comes from an adult who received the AZD1222 COVID-19 vaccine. The CDR3 DNA sequence: TGCAGTGGGGGGCAGGCTGAAGCTTTCTTT. It codes for CSGGQAEAFF.